This T cell receptor (beta chain) was captured by sequencing in a study of blood T cell repertoires in COVID-19. Across the whole study: Sites across the United States, Italy and Spain contributed samples from acute and convalescent COVID-19. PBMCs, B-cell-depleted T cells, or T cells provided the cDNA or gDNA that made up the material.

This CDR3 contains 16 residues. After removal of 9 bases from V and 2 bases from J, the junction contained 15 bases not matched to a gene. Germline CDR1 and CDR2: LNHDA and SQIVND (reference sequence). Only in-frame clones appear in the TCRdb table, and some are missing; sequencing was by immunoSEQ multiplex PCR. The table shows 150,000 to 200,000 clones, with around 75% occurring only once. Seattle researchers signed up patients amid active infection and tracked them longitudinally. This receptor was identified in a woman in her forties with COVID-19, enrolled during active disease. Sequencing input: peripheral blood. V usage is TRBV19 and J usage is TRBJ1-1; TRBD1 matches 7 bases. CDR3 loop: CASTPSLTGLNTEAFF. DNA of the CDR3: TGTGCCAGCACGCCCTCCTTGACAGGGCTAAACACTGAAGCTTTCTTT.